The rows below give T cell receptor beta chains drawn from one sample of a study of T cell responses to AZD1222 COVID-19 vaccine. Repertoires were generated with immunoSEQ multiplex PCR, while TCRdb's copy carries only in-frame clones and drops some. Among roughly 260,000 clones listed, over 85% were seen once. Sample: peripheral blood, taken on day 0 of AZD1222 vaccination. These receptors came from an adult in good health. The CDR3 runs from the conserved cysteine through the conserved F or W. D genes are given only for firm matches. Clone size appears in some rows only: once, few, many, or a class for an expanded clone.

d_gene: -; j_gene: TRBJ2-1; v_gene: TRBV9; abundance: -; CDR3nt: TGTGCCAGCAGCGGCCGGGCTGATGGAGGGCAGTTCTTC; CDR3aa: CASSGRADGGQFF
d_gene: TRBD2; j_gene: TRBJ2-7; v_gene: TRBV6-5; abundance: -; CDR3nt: TGTGCCAGCAGTTACTCCGGACTAGATCCCTACGAGCAGTACTTC; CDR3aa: CASSYSGLDPYEQYF
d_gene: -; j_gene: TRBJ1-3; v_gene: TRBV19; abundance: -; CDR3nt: TGTGCCAGCGGGCTCGCCGGCTCTGGAAACACCATATATTTT; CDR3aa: CASGLAGSGNTIYF
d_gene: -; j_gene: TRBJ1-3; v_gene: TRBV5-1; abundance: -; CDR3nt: TGCGCCAGCAGCCCCGGGCGGGCGGGAAACACCATATATTTT; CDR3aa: CASSPGRAGNTIYF
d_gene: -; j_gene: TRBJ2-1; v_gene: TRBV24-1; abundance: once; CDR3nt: TGTGCCACCAGTGACTCATATAGGAATGAGCAGTTCTTC; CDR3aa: CATSDSYRNEQFF
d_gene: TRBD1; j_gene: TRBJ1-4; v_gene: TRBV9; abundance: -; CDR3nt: TGTGCCAGCAGCGTAGGACAGGGGAGGGAAAAACTGTTTTTT; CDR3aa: CASSVGQGREKLFF
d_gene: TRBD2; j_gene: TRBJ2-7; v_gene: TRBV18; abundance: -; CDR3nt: TGTGCCAGCTCACTAGCGGGAGCCTACGAGCAGTACTTC; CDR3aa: CASSLAGAYEQYF
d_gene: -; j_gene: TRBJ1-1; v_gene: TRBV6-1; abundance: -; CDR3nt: TGTGCCAGCAGTGAGAGGTGGGGGACTGAAGCTTTCTTT; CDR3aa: CASSERWGTEAFF
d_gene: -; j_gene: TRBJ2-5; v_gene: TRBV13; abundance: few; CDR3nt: TGTGCCAGCAGCTTAGGACAGGCCCAAGAGACCCAGTACTTC; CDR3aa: CASSLGQAQETQYF
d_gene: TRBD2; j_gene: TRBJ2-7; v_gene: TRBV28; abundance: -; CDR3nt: TGTGCCAGCAGTTTAGTGTTCGGGCGGGGGGGCCCCTACGAGCAGTACTTC; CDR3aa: CASSLVFGRGGPYEQYF
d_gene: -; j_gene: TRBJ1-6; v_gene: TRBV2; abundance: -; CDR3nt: TGTGCCAGCAGTGAAGAAGTGGGCGGGAATTCACCCCTCCACTTT; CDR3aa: CASSEEVGGNSPLHF
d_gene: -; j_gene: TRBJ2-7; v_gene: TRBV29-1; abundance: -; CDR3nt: TGCAGCGCACAGGGTTTGGCGCGGAGGTACTACGAGCAGTACTTC; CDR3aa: CSAQGLARRYYEQYF
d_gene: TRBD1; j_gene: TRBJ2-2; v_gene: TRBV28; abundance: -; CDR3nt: TGTGCCAGCAGTTCCTCGGGGCGAGACAGGGACACCGGGGAGCTGTTTTTT; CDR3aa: CASSSSGRDRDTGELFF
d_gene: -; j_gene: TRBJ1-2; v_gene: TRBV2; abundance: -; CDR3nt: TGTGCCAGCAGGCTTACATGGTCCCTTGGCTACACCTTC; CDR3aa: CASRLTWSLGYTF
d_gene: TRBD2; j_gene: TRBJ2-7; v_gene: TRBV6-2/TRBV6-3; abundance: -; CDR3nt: TGTGCCAGCAGTTACCCGGGACTAGTTTCCTACGAGCAGTACTTC; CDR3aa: CASSYPGLVSYEQYF
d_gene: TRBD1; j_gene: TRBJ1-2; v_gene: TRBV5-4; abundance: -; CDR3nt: TGTGCCAGCAGCTCTGGACAGGGCAACTATGGCTACACCTTC; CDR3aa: CASSSGQGNYGYTF
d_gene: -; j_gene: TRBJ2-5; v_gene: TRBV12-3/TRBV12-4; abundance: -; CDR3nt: TGTGCCAGCAGTTTACTACTGCAAGAGACCCAGTACTTC; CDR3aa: CASSLLLQETQYF
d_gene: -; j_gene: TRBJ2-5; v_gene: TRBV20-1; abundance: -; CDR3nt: TGCAGTGCAAGTCCGCCAACAGGCAATCAAGAGACCCAGTACTTC; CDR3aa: CSASPPTGNQETQYF
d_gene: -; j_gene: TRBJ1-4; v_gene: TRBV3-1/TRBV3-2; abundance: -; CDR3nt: TGTGCCAGCAGCCAAGATCCGGGGGAAAAACTGTTTTTT; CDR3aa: CASSQDPGEKLFF
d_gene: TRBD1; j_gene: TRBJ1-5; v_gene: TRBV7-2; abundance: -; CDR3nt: TGTGCCAGCAGCTTAGGACAGGGGGAGGTTCAGCCCCAGCATTTT; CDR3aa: CASSLGQGEVQPQHF
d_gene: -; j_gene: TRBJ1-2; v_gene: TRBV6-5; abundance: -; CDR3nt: TGTGCCGGCGACATGGACTATGGCTACACCTTC; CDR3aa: CAGDMDYGYTF
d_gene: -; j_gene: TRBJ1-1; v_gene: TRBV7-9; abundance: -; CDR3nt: TGTGCCAGCAGCTTAAGCAGGGGAACTGAAGCTTTCTTT; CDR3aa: CASSLSRGTEAFF
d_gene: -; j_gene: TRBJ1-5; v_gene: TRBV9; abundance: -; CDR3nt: TGTGCCAGCAGCCCCAACCCCGGGGGCGATCAGCCCCAGCATTTT; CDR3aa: CASSPNPGGDQPQHF
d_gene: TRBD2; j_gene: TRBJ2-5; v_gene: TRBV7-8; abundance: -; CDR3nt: TGTGCCAGCAGCTGGACTAGCGGGGAGACCCAGTACTTC; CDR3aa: CASSWTSGETQYF
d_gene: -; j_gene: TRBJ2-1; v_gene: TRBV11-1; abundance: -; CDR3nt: TGTGCCAGCGGGGTGTTGGATGAGCAGTTCTTC; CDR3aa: CASGVLDEQFF
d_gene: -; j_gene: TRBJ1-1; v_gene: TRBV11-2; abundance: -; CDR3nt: TGTGCCAGCAGCTTACCTTCGGTCCCTGAAGCTTTCTTT; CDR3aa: CASSLPSVPEAFF
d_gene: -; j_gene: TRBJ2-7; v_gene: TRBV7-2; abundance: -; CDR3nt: TGTGCCAGCAGCCTCGACTACGAGCAGTACTTC; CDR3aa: CASSLDYEQYF
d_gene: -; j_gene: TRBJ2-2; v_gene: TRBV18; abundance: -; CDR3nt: TGTGCCAGCTCATCCTCGGGGGCGAGGACCGGGGAGCTGTTTTTT; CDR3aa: CASSSSGARTGELFF
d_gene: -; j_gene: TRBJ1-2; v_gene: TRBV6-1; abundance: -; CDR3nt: TGTGCCAGCAGTGAAGGACAAACTTTGGTAATCTATGGCTACACCTTC; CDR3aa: CASSEGQTLVIYGYTF
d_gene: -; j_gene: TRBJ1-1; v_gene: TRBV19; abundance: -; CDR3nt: TGTGCCAGTAGTCCGCGACAGACCTCAGGGGCTGAAGCTTTCTTT; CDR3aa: CASSPRQTSGAEAFF
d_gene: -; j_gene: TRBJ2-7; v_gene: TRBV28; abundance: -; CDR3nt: TGTGCCAGCAGTCGCCCAGGGATCATCTCCTACGAGCAGTACTTC; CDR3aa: CASSRPGIISYEQYF
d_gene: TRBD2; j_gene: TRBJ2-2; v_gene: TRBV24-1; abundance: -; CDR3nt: TGTGCCACCAGTGAGTCCAGCGGGAGGTACACCGGGGAGCTGTTTTTT; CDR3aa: CATSESSGRYTGELFF
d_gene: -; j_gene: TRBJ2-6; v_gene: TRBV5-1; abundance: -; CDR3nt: TGCGCCAGCAGCTTACAGGGTACTGGGGCCAACGTCCTGACTTTC; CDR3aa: CASSLQGTGANVLTF
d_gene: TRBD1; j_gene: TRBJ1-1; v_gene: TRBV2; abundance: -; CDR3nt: TGTGCCAGCAGTCTCCGGACAGGTATGAACACTGAAGCTTTCTTT; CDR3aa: CASSLRTGMNTEAFF
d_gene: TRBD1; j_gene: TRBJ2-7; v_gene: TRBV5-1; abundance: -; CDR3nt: TGCGCCAGCAGCGTCCGGGACAGGGGCGACGAGCAGTACTTC; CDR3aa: CASSVRDRGDEQYF